This TCR beta chain derives from a study of T cells after yellow fever vaccination. Study-level findings and limits: The study noted that FACS-sorted repertoires could contain abundant clonotypes contaminating from the bulk population. Post-booster samples contained most primary-vaccination clones (approximately 96% CD4, about 90% CD8).

This clonotype occurred a few times. Its specificity is unknown. The CDR3 covers 15 residues. Germline-derived CDR1 and CDR2 are MNHEY and SMNVEV (reference sequence). Trimming took 5 bases from V and 7 from J, leaving 21 bases between them. They built TCR cDNA with 5'RACE template switching, a step that put in a universal primer site and UMIs. TCRdb reanalysed the 5' RACE reads using MiXCR and keeps one entry per CDR3 protein. The table records hundreds of thousands of distinct CDR3 sequences, roughly 22% of them present only once. The sequences come from PBMCs, collected roughly 20 days after the first yellow fever vaccination. The sequence came from a man aged 18 to 35 who received the YFV17D yellow fever vaccine. The rearrangement joins TRBV27 to TRBJ2-7; weak D call: TRBD2 (5 bases). For the CDR3, the DNA is TGTGCCAGCAGTCGTACACCGGGGTCCGGTAGGGAGCAGTACTTC. As protein: CASSRTPGSGREQYF.